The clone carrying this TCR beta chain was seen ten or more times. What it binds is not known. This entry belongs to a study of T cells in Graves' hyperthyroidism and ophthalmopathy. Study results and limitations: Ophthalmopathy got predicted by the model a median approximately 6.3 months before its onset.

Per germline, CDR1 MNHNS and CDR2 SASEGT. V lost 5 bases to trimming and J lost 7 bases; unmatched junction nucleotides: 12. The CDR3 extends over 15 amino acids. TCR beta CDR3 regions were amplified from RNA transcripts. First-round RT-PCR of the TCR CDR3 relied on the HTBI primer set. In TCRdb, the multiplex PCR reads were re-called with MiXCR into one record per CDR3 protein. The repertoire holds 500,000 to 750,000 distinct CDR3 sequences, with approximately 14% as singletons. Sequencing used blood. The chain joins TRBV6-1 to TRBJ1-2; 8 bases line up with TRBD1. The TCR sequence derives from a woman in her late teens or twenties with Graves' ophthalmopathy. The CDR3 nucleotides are TGTGCCAGCAGTTGGGCCCAGGGGGCTGGTAGTGGCTACACCTTC. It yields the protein CASSWAQGAGSGYTF.